This T cell receptor (beta chain) was sequenced in a study of identical twins. Study outcomes and limitations: There is a chance that invariant MAIT and iNKT cells partially muddied zero-insertion analyses.

The length of the CDR3 is 18 residues. The V gene lost 5 bases and the J gene lost 7 bases, with 27 bases spanning the gap. The germline V gene has CDR1 SGHVS and CDR2 FQNEAQ. Carrying unique molecular identifiers, the cDNA also gained a universal primer site through template switching. TCRdb ran MiXCR on the 5' RACE reads and lists one entry per CDR3 protein. The sample gives 350,000 to 450,000 distinct CDR3 sequences, about 18% of which show up once; roughly 12% is in the top ten. This clonotype has only a few counts. Antigen unknown. This sequence joins TRBV7-8 and TRBJ2-1, with D possibly being TRBD1 (5 bases). This TCR derives from a man aged 50 or older in good health. Sequencing was performed on naive T cells sorted from blood. This chain's CDR3 is CASSARPGSPVFGNEQFF. The CDR3, as DNA: TGTGCCAGCAGCGCACGGCCAGGGTCCCCGGTGTTTGGGAATGAGCAGTTCTTC.